This T cell receptor beta chain is drawn from a study of post-analysis software for immune sequencing data. As for the study in general: Recorded disease courses covered relapsing-remitting, secondary progressive and progressive-relapsing multiple sclerosis. Some patients had no subtype annotation. Overall study findings and caveats: A significant reduction in normalized Chao1 diversity was observed in multiple sclerosis patients versus controls. Among roughly 5 TRBV segments more frequent in patients than controls were TRBV5-6, TRBV5-1 and TRBV20-1. Batch-matched samples strongly co-clustered by F measure.

Built from TCR beta cDNA, the libraries had unique molecular identifiers in them. Out of roughly 0.85 to 10 million T cells, some 500,000 cDNA molecules were generated. TCRdb passed the PCR reads through MiXCR, listing each CDR3 protein once. The repertoire has around 710,000 distinct CDR3 sequences, about 43% of them found once; the top ten carry roughly 4.5%. This clonotype came up a few times. Its specificity is unknown. Germline V gene data show CDR1 as SGHTA and CDR2 as FQGNSA. This CDR3 comprises 14 residues. J gave up 5 bases and V 2 bases, and 3 bases lay outside the gene matches. The TCR sequence derives from a girl aged 5-17 years with multiple sclerosis. V gene TRBV7-2 combines with J gene TRBJ2-5, with 9 positions matching TRBD2. The specimen sequenced was blood. CDR3 DNA sequence: TGTGCCAGCAGCTTAAGCGGGGGGCACGAGACCCAGTACTTC. Translated: CASSLSGGHETQYF.